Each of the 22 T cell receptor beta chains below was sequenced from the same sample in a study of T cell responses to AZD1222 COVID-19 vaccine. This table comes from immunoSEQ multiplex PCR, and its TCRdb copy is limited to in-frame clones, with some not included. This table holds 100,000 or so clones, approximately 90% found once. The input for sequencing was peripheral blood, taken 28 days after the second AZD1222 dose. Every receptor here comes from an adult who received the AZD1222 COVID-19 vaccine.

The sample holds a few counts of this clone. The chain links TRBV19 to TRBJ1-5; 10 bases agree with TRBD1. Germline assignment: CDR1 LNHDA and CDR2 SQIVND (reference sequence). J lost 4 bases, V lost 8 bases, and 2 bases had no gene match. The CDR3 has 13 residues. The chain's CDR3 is CASWTGGNQPQHF. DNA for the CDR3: TGTGCCAGTTGGACAGGGGGAAATCAGCCCCAGCATTTT.

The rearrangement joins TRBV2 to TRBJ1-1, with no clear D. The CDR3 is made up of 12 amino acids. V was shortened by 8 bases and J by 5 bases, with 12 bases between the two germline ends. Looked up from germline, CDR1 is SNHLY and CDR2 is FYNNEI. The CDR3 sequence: CASLTAGTEAFF. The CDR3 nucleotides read TGTGCCAGCCTAACGGCCGGAACTGAAGCTTTCTTT.

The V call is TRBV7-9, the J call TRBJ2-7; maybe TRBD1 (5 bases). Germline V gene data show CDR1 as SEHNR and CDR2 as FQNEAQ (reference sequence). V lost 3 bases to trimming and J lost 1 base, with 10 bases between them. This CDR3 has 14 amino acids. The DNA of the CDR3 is TGTGCCAGCAGCTTTACAGGCGGTTCCTACGAGCAGTACTTC. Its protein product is CASSFTGGSYEQYF.

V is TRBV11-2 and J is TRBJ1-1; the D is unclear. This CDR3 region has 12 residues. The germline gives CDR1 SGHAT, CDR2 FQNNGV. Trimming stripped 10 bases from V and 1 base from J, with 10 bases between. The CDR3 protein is CATRHGNTEAFF. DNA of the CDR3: TGTGCCACTCGACATGGGAACACTGAAGCTTTCTTT.

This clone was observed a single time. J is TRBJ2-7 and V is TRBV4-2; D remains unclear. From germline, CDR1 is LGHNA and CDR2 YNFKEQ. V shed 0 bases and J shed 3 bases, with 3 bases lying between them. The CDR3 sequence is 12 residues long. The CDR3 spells CASSQDSYEQYF. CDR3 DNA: TGTGCCAGCAGCCAAGATAGCTACGAGCAGTACTTC.

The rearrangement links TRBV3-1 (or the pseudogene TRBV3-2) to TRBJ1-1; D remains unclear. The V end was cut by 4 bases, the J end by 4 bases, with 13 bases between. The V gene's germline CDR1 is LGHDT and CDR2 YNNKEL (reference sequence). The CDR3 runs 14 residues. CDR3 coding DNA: TGTGCCAGCAGCCCAATCCTAGGGTCCACTGAAGCTTTCTTT. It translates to CASSPILGSTEAFF.

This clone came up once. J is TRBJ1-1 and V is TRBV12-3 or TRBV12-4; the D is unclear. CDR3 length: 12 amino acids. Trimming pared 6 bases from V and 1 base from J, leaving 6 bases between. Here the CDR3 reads CASSRKNTEAFF. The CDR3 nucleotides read TGTGCCAGCAGCAGGAAGAACACTGAAGCTTTCTTT.

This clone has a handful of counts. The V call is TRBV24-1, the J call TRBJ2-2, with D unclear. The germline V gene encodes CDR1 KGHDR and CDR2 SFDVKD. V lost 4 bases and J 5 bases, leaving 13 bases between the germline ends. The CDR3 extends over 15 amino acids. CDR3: CATSDWGLRTGELFF. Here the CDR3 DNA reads TGTGCCACCAGTGACTGGGGATTGCGGACCGGGGAGCTGTTTTTT.

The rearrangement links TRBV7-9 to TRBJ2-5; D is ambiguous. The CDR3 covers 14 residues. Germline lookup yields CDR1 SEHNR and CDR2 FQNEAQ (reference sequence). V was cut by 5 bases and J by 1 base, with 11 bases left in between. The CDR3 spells CASSPRVSQETQYF. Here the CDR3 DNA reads TGTGCCAGCAGCCCCCGTGTCAGCCAAGAGACCCAGTACTTC.

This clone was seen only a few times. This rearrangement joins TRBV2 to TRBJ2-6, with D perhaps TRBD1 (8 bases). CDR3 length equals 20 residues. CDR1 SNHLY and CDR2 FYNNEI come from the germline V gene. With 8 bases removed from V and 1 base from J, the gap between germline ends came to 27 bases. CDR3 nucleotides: TGTGCCAGCTATAAGGACAGGGCCGAGGTCGGGAGGTCTGGGGCCAACGTCCTGACTTTC. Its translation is CASYKDRAEVGRSGANVLTF.

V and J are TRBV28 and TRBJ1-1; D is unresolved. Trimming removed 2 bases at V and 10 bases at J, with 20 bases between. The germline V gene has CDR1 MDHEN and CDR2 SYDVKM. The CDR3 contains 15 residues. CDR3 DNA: TGTGCCAGCAGTTTACCTGGACGAGGAGAGGATGGAGCTTTCTTT. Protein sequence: CASSLPGRGEDGAFF.

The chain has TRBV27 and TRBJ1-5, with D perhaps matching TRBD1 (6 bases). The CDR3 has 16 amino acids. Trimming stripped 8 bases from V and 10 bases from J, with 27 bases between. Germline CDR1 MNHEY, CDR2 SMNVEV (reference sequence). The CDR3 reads CASGPPREGGEVPQHF. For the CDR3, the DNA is TGTGCCAGCGGCCCCCCTAGGGAGGGGGGGGAGGTCCCCCAGCATTTT.

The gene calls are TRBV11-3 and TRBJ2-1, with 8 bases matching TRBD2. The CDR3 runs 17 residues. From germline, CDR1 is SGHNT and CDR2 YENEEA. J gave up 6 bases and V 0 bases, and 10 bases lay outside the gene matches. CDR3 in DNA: TGTGCCAGCAGCTTAGAACTAGCGGCTACGGACGGCAATGAGCAGTTCTTC. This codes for CASSLELAATDGNEQFF.

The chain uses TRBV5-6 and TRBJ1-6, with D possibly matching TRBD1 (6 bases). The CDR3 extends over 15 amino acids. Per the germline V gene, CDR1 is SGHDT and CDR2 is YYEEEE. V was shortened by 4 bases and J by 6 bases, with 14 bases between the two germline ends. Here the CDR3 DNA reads TGTGCCAGCAGCACTGGGACACTCACTAATTCACCCCTCCACTTT. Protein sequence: CASSTGTLTNSPLHF.

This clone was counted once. CDR3 in DNA: TGTGCCAGCAGCGGACGGGACAGAGAAGACACTGAAGCTTTCTTT. The encoded protein is CASSGRDREDTEAFF. The chain uses TRBV21-1 and TRBJ1-1; the D call in the table, TRBD1, was not verified against the DNA. TRBV21-1 is reported as a pseudogene. The CDR3 covers 15 residues.

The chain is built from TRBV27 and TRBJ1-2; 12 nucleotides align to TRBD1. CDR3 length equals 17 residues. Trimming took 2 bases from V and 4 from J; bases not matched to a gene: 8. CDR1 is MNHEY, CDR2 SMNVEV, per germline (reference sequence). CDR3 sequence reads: CASSLSGTGGFFYGYTF. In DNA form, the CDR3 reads TGTGCCAGCAGTTTAAGCGGGACAGGGGGCTTTTTCTATGGCTACACCTTC.

In DNA, the CDR3 is TGTGCCAGTAGTATAGTGACAGGAGTGGGAACTGAAGCTTTCTTT. Translation gives CASSIVTGVGTEAFF. The J gene is TRBJ1-1, the V gene TRBV19, with D possibly TRBD1 on 6 matching bases. There are 15 residues in the CDR3. Germline V gene lookup returns CDR1 LNHDA and CDR2 SQIVND (reference sequence). V gave up 1 base and J gave up 5 bases, with 14 bases separating them.

CDR3 DNA: TGTGCCATCAGACCGGGACATTTTAACTATGGCTACACCTTC. Translating gives CAIRPGHFNYGYTF. The chain is built from TRBV10-3 and TRBJ1-2; D may be TRBD1 (6 bases). Trimming removed 6 bases at V and 1 base at J, with 12 bases between. The CDR3 has 14 residues. Germline V gene sequence: CDR1 ENHRY, CDR2 SYGVKD.

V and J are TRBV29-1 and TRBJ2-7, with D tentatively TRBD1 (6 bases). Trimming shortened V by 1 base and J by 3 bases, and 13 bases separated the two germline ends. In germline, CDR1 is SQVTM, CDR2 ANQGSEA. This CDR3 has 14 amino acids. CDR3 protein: CSVEVPGAGYEQYF. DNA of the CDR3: TGCAGCGTTGAAGTTCCAGGGGCCGGCTACGAGCAGTACTTC.

The CDR3 spells CASSLQGVYGYTF. The CDR3 DNA is TGTGCCAGCAGCCTACAGGGTGTTTATGGCTACACCTTC. The chain recombines TRBV13 with TRBJ1-2; D might be TRBD1 (6 bases). The CDR3 is made up of 13 amino acids. V was shortened by 5 bases and J by 5 bases, with 12 bases between the two germline ends. Germline CDR1 and CDR2: PRHDT and FYEKMQ (reference sequence).

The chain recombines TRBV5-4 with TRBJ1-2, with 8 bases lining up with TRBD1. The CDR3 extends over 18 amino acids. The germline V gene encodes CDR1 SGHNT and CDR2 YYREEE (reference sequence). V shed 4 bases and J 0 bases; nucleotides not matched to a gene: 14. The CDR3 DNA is TGTGCCAGCAGCCGAGGGCGATCACAGGGGGAAGCTAACTATGGCTACACCTTC. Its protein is CASSRGRSQGEANYGYTF.

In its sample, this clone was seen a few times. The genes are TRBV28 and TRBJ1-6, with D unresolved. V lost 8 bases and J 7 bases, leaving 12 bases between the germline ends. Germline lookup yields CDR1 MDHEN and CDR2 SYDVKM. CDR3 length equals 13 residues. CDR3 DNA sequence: TGTGCCAGCGGGAAAGGAAGCAATTCACCCCTCCACTTT. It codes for CASGKGSNSPLHF. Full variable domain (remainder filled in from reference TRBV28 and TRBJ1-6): DVKVTQSSRYLVKRTGEKVFLECVQDMDHENMFWYRQDPGLGLRLIYFSYDVKMKEKGDIPEGYSVSREKKERFSLILESASTNQTSMYLCASGKGSNSPLHFGNGTRLTVT.